A single sample is the source of the 27 T cell receptor beta chains below, sequenced in a study of blood T cell repertoires in COVID-19. Repertoires were generated with immunoSEQ multiplex PCR, while TCRdb's copy carries only in-frame clones and drops some. The table lists about 330,000 clones, roughly 85% of them singletons, with around 5.9% in the top ten. Input material: PBMCs or T cells enriched from blood (not recorded which). The receptors shown here come from a young woman who had recovered from COVID-19.

This clone was detected once. The chain recombines TRBV5-1 with TRBJ2-3; 7 nucleotides agree with TRBD1. CDR1 and CDR2 (germline): SGHRS, YFSETQ. Germline trimming cut 4 bases from V and 6 bases from J; bases unmatched to any gene: 5. CDR3 length: 13 amino acids. In DNA, the CDR3 is TGCGCCAGCAGCGAACCGGGACAGGATACGCAGTATTTT. Protein: CASSEPGQDTQYF.

The chain recombines TRBV5-4 with TRBJ2-1; D is possibly TRBD1 (6 bases). Germline values: CDR1 SGHNT, CDR2 YYREEE (reference sequence). The CDR3 loop spans 16 amino acids. Trimming stripped 4 bases from V and 8 bases from J, with 22 bases between. DNA for the CDR3: TGTGCCAGCAGCCGGGACCCCAAAAGGGGGATGCATGAGCAGTTCTTC. The encoded protein is CASSRDPKRGMHEQFF.

This chain joins TRBV29-1 and TRBJ1-1; 10 bases are shared with TRBD1. Germline CDR1 reads SQVTM; CDR2 reads ANQGSEA. After removal of 6 bases from V and 4 bases from J, the junction contained 5 bases not matched to a gene. This CDR3 region has 13 residues. DNA for the CDR3: TGCAGCGTCGCCAGGACAGGGGGCACTGAAGCTTTCTTT. Its protein product is CSVARTGGTEAFF.

This rearrangement joins TRBV30 to TRBJ2-7; D is perhaps TRBD1 (6 bases). Germline CDR1 GTSNPN, CDR2 SVGIG (reference sequence). The ends were cut back, 3 bases at V and 5 bases at J, with 14 bases in the middle. The CDR3 is 13 residues long. Written as DNA, the CDR3 is TGTGCCTGGAGCACAACAGGGTCCCACGAGCAGTACTTC. Translating gives CAWSTTGSHEQYF.

This sequence joins TRBV18 and TRBJ1-1; D may be TRBD1 (5 bases). CDR3 length: 12 residues. The germline CDR1 and CDR2 sequences are KGHSH and LQKENI. V gave up 3 bases and J gave up 7 bases, with 9 bases separating them. DNA for the CDR3: TGTGCCAGCTCACCGGACACGGGTGAAGCTTTCTTT. Protein: CASSPDTGEAFF.

CDR3 residues: CASSIGVFPGQGAQFF. CDR3 nucleotides: TGTGCCAGTAGTATTGGTGTGTTTCCGGGACAGGGTGCGCAGTTCTTC. This chain joins TRBV19 and TRBJ2-1, with 9 positions matching TRBD1. The CDR3 length is 16 residues. Germline assignment: CDR1 LNHDA and CDR2 SQIVND (reference sequence). V lost 3 bases to trimming and J lost 12 bases; unmatched junction nucleotides: 15.

The chain recombines TRBV7-2 with TRBJ1-2, with D possibly matching TRBD1 (6 bases). The CDR3 covers 15 residues. Trimming removed 5 bases from V and 4 bases from J, with 17 bases in between. Germline-derived CDR1 and CDR2 are SGHTA and FQGNSA. The CDR3 DNA sequence: TGTGCCAGCAGCCAATGGGACACGGTGACCTATGGCTACACCTTC. Amino acid sequence: CASSQWDTVTYGYTF.

The V call is TRBV9, the J call TRBJ1-5; perhaps TRBD1 as D (5 bases). Trimming removed 0 bases at V and 1 base at J, with 8 bases between. Germline CDR1 and CDR2: SGDLS and YYNGEE. The CDR3 loop spans 15 amino acids. The CDR3 DNA reads as TGTGCCAGCAGCGTAGGGGGCCAGAGCAATCAGCCCCAGCATTTT. Amino acids: CASSVGGQSNQPQHF. Supplemented by reference TRBV9 and TRBJ1-5, the full variable domain reads DSGVTQTPKHLITATGQRVTLRCSPRSGDLSVYWYQQSLDQGLQFLIQYYNGEERAKGNILERFSAQQFPDLHSELNLSSLELGDSALYFCASSVGGQSNQPQHFGDGTRLSIL.

This rearrangement joins TRBV3-1 (or the pseudogene TRBV3-2) to TRBJ1-3; 7 nucleotides agree with TRBD1. The V gene end was trimmed by 4 bases and the J gene end by 4 bases; junction bases not matched to a gene: 4. This CDR3 spans 14 amino acids. Germline-derived CDR1 and CDR2 are LGHDT and YNNKEL (reference sequence). The CDR3: CASSPTGYGNTIYF. CDR3 DNA: TGTGCCAGCAGCCCGACAGGGTACGGAAACACCATATATTTT.

This rearrangement joins TRBV4-3 to TRBJ1-1; perhaps TRBD1 as D (6 bases). The ends were cut back, 1 base at V and 6 bases at J, with 9 bases in the middle. CDR1 and CDR2 from the germline V gene are LGHNA and YSLEER. CDR3 length equals 13 residues. CDR3 residues: CASSQGNRAEAFF. In nucleotides, the CDR3 is TGCGCCAGCAGCCAAGGGAACAGGGCTGAAGCTTTCTTT.

This sequence joins TRBV18 and TRBJ1-4; 7 nucleotides match TRBD1. Trimming at V came to 3 bases and at J to 7 bases, leaving 2 bases not matched to a gene. The CDR3 runs to 13 residues. CDR1 is KGHSH and CDR2 is LQKENI in the germline V gene. For the CDR3, the DNA is TGTGCCAGCTCACCGGGGACAGCTGAAAAACTGTTTTTT. It specifies CASSPGTAEKLFF.

The V gene is TRBV6-5, the J gene TRBJ2-7; 13 nucleotides align to TRBD2. Germline assignment: CDR1 MNHEY and CDR2 SVGAGI. The CDR3 consists of 15 residues. Trimming at V came to 6 bases and at J to 2 bases, leaving 4 bases not matched to a gene. CDR3 nucleotides: TGTGCCAGCAGCCCCGGACTAGCGGGAGCCTACGAGCAGTACTTC. As protein: CASSPGLAGAYEQYF.

This chain joins TRBV28 and TRBJ1-2, with a possible D match to TRBD1 (5 bases). The CDR3 consists of 14 residues. Germline values: CDR1 MDHEN, CDR2 SYDVKM. Trimming removed 6 bases from V and 4 bases from J, with 15 bases in between. CDR3 protein: CASSALRGLYGYTF. The CDR3 coding sequence is TGTGCCAGCAGCGCACTCCGGGGACTCTATGGCTACACCTTC.

The chain combines TRBV7-9 with TRBJ1-6; D might be TRBD1 (5 bases). This CDR3 has 14 amino acids. CDR1 and CDR2 from the germline V gene are SEHNR and FQNEAQ (reference sequence). Trimming took off 1 base at V and 9 bases at J, with 10 bases between the two ends. CDR3: CASSLETVGSPLHF. Here the CDR3 DNA reads TGTGCCAGCAGCTTAGAGACAGTGGGTTCACCCCTCCACTTT. Variable domain in full (rest from reference TRBV7-9 and TRBJ1-6): DTGVSQNPRHKITKRGQNVTFRCDPISEHNRLYWYRQTLGQGPEFLTYFQNEAQLEKSRLLSDRFSAERPKGSFSTLEIQRTEQGDSAMYLCASSLETVGSPLHFGNGTRLTVT.

The chain has TRBV7-9 and TRBJ1-1; 12 bases are a match to TRBD1. The CDR3 has 18 residues. Losses at the gene ends were 4 bases for V and 1 base for J; bases not matched to a gene: 10. Germline lookup yields CDR1 SEHNR and CDR2 FQNEAQ (reference sequence). The CDR3 nucleotides read TGTGCCAGCAGCTCCGCCGGGACAGGGGGCACTGAGAACACTGAAGCTTTCTTT. This translates into CASSSAGTGGTENTEAFF.

The chain carries TRBV4-1 and TRBJ1-6; D remains ambiguous. The length of the CDR3 is 15 residues. Germline V gives CDR1 MGHRA, CDR2 YSYEKL. The V end lost 1 base, the J end lost 12 bases, and 16 bases lay between the germline ends. CDR3 amino acids: CASSQGFGPFVPLHF. For the CDR3, the DNA is TGCGCCAGCAGCCAAGGGTTTGGCCCGTTCGTACCCCTCCACTTT.

The J gene is TRBJ1-2, the V gene TRBV2, with 11 positions matching TRBD1. The CDR3 is 15 residues long. Germline CDR1 and CDR2: SNHLY and FYNNEI. With 10 bases clipped from V and 1 base from J, the junction kept 8 bases outside the gene matches. CDR3 loop: CATTWGQGDNYGYTF. The CDR3 coding sequence is TGTGCCACAACATGGGGACAGGGGGATAACTATGGCTACACCTTC.

The chain employs TRBV16 and TRBJ1-2; D is unclear. The V and J ends lost 1 base and 0 bases respectively, with 12 bases between them. Germline V gives CDR1 KGHSY, CDR2 FQNENV. This CDR3 region has 16 residues. CDR3 bases: TGTGCCAGCAGCCAATTTGGCCAGTATGCTAACTATGGCTACACCTTC. Protein: CASSQFGQYANYGYTF.

This chain connects TRBV19 to TRBJ1-3, with D unresolved. V was trimmed by 6 bases and J by 3 bases, leaving 3 bases between them. This CDR3 contains 11 residues. Germline values: CDR1 LNHDA, CDR2 SQIVND (reference sequence). CDR3 nucleotides: TGTGCCAGTAGCTTTGGAAACACCATATATTTT. The encoded protein is CASSFGNTIYF. The variable domain in full, with the rest retrieved from reference TRBV19 and TRBJ1-3, is DGGITQSPKYLFRKEGQNVTLSCEQNLNHDAMYWYRQDPGQGLRLIYYSQIVNDFQKGDIAEGYSVSREKKESFPLTVTSAQKNPTAFYLCASSFGNTIYFGEGSWLTVV.

The rearrangement links TRBV19 to TRBJ1-6, with D possibly being TRBD1 (5 bases). This CDR3 spans 14 amino acids. Trimming removed 3 bases at V and 5 bases at J, with 8 bases between. Germline V lookup: CDR1 LNHDA, CDR2 SQIVND (reference sequence). The CDR3 nucleotides are TGTGCCAGTAGTATGGCGGGGGATAATTCACCCCTCCACTTT. Its translation: CASSMAGDNSPLHF.

The chain joins TRBV9 to TRBJ2-3; tentatively, D is TRBD2 (6 bases). CDR3 length: 16 residues. Germline CDR1 is SGDLS and CDR2 is YYNGEE. The germline V and J ends were trimmed by 4 bases and 4 bases, with 19 bases remaining between them. The CDR3 nucleotides read TGTGCCAGCAGCCCCCTCTCAGGGTGGGGGGCAGATACGCAGTATTTT. Its translation: CASSPLSGWGADTQYF. Using reference TRBV9 and TRBJ2-3 for the parts outside the CDR3, the full variable domain is DSGVTQTPKHLITATGQRVTLRCSPRSGDLSVYWYQQSLDQGLQFLIQYYNGEERAKGNILERFSAQQFPDLHSELNLSSLELGDSALYFCASSPLSGWGADTQYFGPGTRLTVL.

This chain links TRBV7-9 with TRBJ1-4; 7 bases are shared with TRBD1. Trimming removed 5 bases from V and 7 bases from J; junction bases left unmatched: 10. Per the germline V gene, CDR1 is SEHNR and CDR2 is FQNEAQ (reference sequence). CDR3 length: 15 amino acids. This CDR3 reads CASSTRTGWGEKLFF. The CDR3 DNA is TGTGCCAGCAGCACCCGGACAGGTTGGGGTGAAAAACTGTTTTTT. Complete variable domain (other parts from reference TRBV7-9 and TRBJ1-4): DTGVSQNPRHKITKRGQNVTFRCDPISEHNRLYWYRQTLGQGPEFLTYFQNEAQLEKSRLLSDRFSAERPKGSFSTLEIQRTEQGDSAMYLCASSTRTGWGEKLFFGSGTQLSVL.

The V gene is TRBV29-1, the J gene TRBJ2-2; 7 bases align to TRBD1. The V and J ends lost 2 bases and 1 base, in that order; junction bases with no gene match: 7. The CDR3 loop spans 16 amino acids. The germline V gene encodes CDR1 SQVTM and CDR2 ANQGSEA. Here the CDR3 DNA reads TGCAGCGTTGAAAAGGGGGCAGGGGTGAACACCGGGGAGCTGTTTTTT. Translation: CSVEKGAGVNTGELFF.

The chain carries TRBV7-8 and TRBJ1-1; perhaps TRBD1 as D (5 bases). The V end was cut by 5 bases, the J end by 6 bases, with 22 bases between. The CDR3 loop spans 16 amino acids. Germline V CDR1 and CDR2: SGHVS, FQNEAQ. The CDR3 sequence is CASSPGGNQNNPEAFF. CDR3 nucleotides: TGTGCCAGCAGCCCTGGGGGGAACCAAAACAATCCTGAAGCTTTCTTT.

This sequence joins TRBV27 and TRBJ1-2; D is undetermined. This CDR3 is 15 amino acids long. V lost 1 base and J lost 3, with 12 bases in between. Germline CDR1 MNHEY, CDR2 SMNVEV (reference sequence). CDR3 in DNA: TGTGCCAGCAGTTTATTCGGCGGATTCGACTATGGCTACACCTTC. It encodes CASSLFGGFDYGYTF.

The V gene is TRBV27, the J gene TRBJ2-3; 10 bases align to TRBD1. The CDR3 runs to 16 residues. CDR1 is MNHEY, CDR2 SMNVEV, per germline (reference sequence). V was pared by 7 bases and J by 3 bases, with 10 bases of the junction left unmatched. The CDR3 coding sequence is TGTGCCAGCACCAAGCTGGGACAGGGGCCGACAGATACGCAGTATTTT. Residues: CASTKLGQGPTDTQYF.

This chain uses TRBV14 with TRBJ1-1; D gene ambiguous. The germline V gene has CDR1 SGHDN and CDR2 FVKESK. The CDR3 extends over 13 amino acids. V was shortened by 4 bases and J by 3 bases, with 9 bases between the two germline ends. The CDR3 DNA sequence: TGTGCCAGCAGCCTCGACTCCGACACTGAAGCTTTCTTT. It codes for CASSLDSDTEAFF.